Shown below are 3 T cell receptor beta chains from a single sample sequenced in a study of blood T cells in healthy people across ages. For the second PCR, which ran for 7 to 11 cycles, a sample-barcoded 5' primer and a J-beta primer mix were used. TCRdb analysed the 5' RACE reads with MiXCR anew, one entry per CDR3 protein. The table records fewer than 800,000 distinct CDR3 sequences, roughly 50% of them present only once. Input material: blood. The receptors come from a woman aged 55-75 years in good health.

This rearrangement joins TRBV19 to TRBJ2-3, with D uncertain. V was cut by 3 bases and J by 0 bases, with 4 bases left in between. The CDR3 consists of 13 residues. Germline V gene sequence: CDR1 LNHDA, CDR2 SQIVND (reference sequence). In DNA form, the CDR3 reads TGTGCCAGTAGTATCGCCAGCACAGATACGCAGTATTTT. This translates into CASSIASTDTQYF. The variable domain in full, completed from reference TRBV19 and TRBJ2-3, reads DGGITQSPKYLFRKEGQNVTLSCEQNLNHDAMYWYRQDPGQGLRLIYYSQIVNDFQKGDIAEGYSVSREKKESFPLTVTSAQKNPTAFYLCASSIASTDTQYFGPGTRLTVL.

This clonotype was recorded a few times. The chain combines TRBV10-3 with TRBJ2-5, with D unresolved. The CDR3 is 15 amino acids. V gave up 0 bases and J gave up 5 bases, with 13 bases separating them. Germline CDR1 ENHRY, CDR2 SYGVKD. The CDR3 DNA is TGTGCCATCAGTGAGTCTGATGCCTTTGAGGAGACCCAGTACTTC. Translation gives CAISESDAFEETQYF.

The CDR3 coding sequence is TGTGCCAGCAGGGCGGGCCGGGGCAGGGGTAACTATGGCTACACCTTC. Translation: CASRAGRGRGNYGYTF. The genes are TRBV27 and TRBJ1-2; the D gene is possibly TRBD1 (6 bases). Trimming cost V 6 bases and J 1 base, with 18 bases left between them. The germline V gene has CDR1 MNHEY and CDR2 SMNVEV (reference sequence). There are 16 residues in the CDR3.